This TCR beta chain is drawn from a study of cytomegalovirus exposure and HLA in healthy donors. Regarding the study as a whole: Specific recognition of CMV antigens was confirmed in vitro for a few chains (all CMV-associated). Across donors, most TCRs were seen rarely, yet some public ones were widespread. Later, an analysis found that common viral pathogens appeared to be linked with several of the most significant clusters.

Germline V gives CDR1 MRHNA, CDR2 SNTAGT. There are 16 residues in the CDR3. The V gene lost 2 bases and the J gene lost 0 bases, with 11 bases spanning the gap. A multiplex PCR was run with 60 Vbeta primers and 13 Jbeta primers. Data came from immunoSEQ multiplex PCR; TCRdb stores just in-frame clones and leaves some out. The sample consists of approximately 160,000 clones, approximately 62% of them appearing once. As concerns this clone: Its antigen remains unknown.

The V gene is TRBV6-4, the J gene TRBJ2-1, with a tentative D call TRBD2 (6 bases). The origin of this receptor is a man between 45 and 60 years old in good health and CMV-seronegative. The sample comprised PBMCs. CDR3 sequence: CASSDLGGSSYNEQFF. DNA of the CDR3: TGTGCCAGCAGTGACCTCGGGGGTAGCTCCTACAATGAGCAGTTCTTC.